This is a list of T cell receptor beta chains from one sample in a study of T cell responses to AZD1222 COVID-19 vaccine. Assay used: immunoSEQ multiplex PCR; TCRdb lists only in-frame clones, some missing. The sample gives 150,000 or so clones, about 93% of which show up once; 7.5% to 9.5% is in the top ten. The sample consisted of peripheral blood, taken on day 0 of AZD1222 vaccination. These receptors were collected from an adult in good health. CDR3s include the opening cysteine and the closing phenylalanine or tryptophan. The D gene is left open where the match is weak. Size values are once, few and many counts, or a class for expanded clones, and some rows have none.

V	size	J	D	CDR3	DNA
TRBV3-1/TRBV3-2	.	TRBJ1-5	.	CASSQDVGNNQPQHF	TGTGCCAGCAGCCAAGATGTAGGGAACAATCAGCCCCAGCATTTT
TRBV3-1/TRBV3-2	.	TRBJ1-3	.	CASSRESGNTIYF	TGTGCCAGCAGCAGGGAATCTGGAAACACCATATATTTT
TRBV18	.	TRBJ2-3	.	CASSPRLEADTQYF	TGTGCCAGCTCACCACGACTAGAGGCAGATACGCAGTATTTT
TRBV7-2	once	TRBJ2-7	.	CASSFAGLGGEQYF	TGTGCCAGCAGCTTCGCAGGGCTGGGAGGAGAGCAGTACTTC
TRBV2	.	TRBJ1-6	.	CASTGGNSPLHF	TGTGCCAGCACGGGGGGTAATTCACCCCTCCACTTT
TRBV16	.	TRBJ1-5	.	CASSQSGGFSGNQPQHF	TGTGCCAGCAGCCAATCTGGCGGGTTTTCGGGAAATCAGCCCCAGCATTTT
TRBV5-1	.	TRBJ2-7	TRBD1	CASSFGGTGKGYEQYF	TGCGCCAGCAGCTTCGGAGGGACAGGGAAGGGCTACGAGCAGTACTTC
TRBV6-2/TRBV6-3	.	TRBJ1-6	TRBD1	CASSTPGGTPLHF	TGTGCCAGCAGTACGCCAGGGGGCACACCCCTCCACTTT
TRBV27	.	TRBJ1-6	.	CASSLSADEYSPLHF	TGTGCCAGCAGTTTATCGGCGGATGAATATTCACCCCTCCACTTT
TRBV4-1	few	TRBJ2-5	TRBD1	CASSHADRDQETQYF	TGCGCCAGCAGCCACGCTGACAGGGACCAAGAGACCCAGTACTTC
TRBV7-2	once	TRBJ1-5	.	CASSLMSGVTNQPQHF	TGTGCCAGCAGCTTAATGTCGGGGGTAACTAATCAGCCCCAGCATTTT
TRBV19	.	TRBJ1-2	.	CASSSKGRDSNYGYTF	TGTGCCAGTAGTTCAAAGGGGAGGGATTCTAACTATGGCTACACCTTC
TRBV5-6	.	TRBJ1-4	TRBD1	CASSLFDRESEKLFF	TGTGCCAGCAGCTTGTTCGACAGGGAGTCCGAAAAACTGTTTTTT
TRBV19	.	TRBJ1-3	TRBD1	CASSTRSTGTRTSGNTIYF	TGTGCCAGTAGTACCCGTTCGACAGGGACCCGTACCTCTGGAAACACCATATATTTT
TRBV2	.	TRBJ2-3	TRBD2	CASREGLAGGFTDTQYF	TGTGCCAGCAGGGAGGGACTAGCGGGGGGCTTCACAGATACGCAGTATTTT
TRBV19	.	TRBJ1-1	.	CASQGYTEAFF	TGTGCCAGTCAGGGGTACACTGAAGCTTTCTTT
TRBV7-8	.	TRBJ2-5	.	CASSPRGRRETQYF	TGTGCCAGCAGCCCACGAGGGAGGCGCGAGACCCAGTACTTC
TRBV9	.	TRBJ2-3	TRBD2	CASSVSGVQEDTQYF	TGTGCCAGCAGCGTGAGCGGGGTGCAGGAAGATACGCAGTATTTT
TRBV24-1	.	TRBJ1-1	.	CATRGLGDNTEAFF	TGTGCCACCAGGGGACTCGGGGACAACACTGAAGCTTTCTTT
TRBV6-5	.	TRBJ2-1	TRBD2	CASRPAGGAYNEQFF	TGTGCCAGCAGACCGGCTGGGGGGGCCTACAATGAGCAGTTCTTC
TRBV24-1	.	TRBJ1-2	TRBD1	CATSDPGQGYGYTF	TGTGCCACCAGTGATCCGGGACAGGGTTATGGCTACACCTTC
TRBV5-8	.	TRBJ2-2	TRBD1	CASSPGQGPGELFF	TGTGCCAGCAGCCCCGGACAGGGTCCCGGGGAGCTGTTTTTT
TRBV7-9	.	TRBJ1-2	TRBD1	CASSVTGGNGYTF	TGTGCCAGCAGCGTGACAGGGGGCAACGGCTACACCTTC
TRBV7-9	.	TRBJ1-1	TRBD1	CASSLVQGARTEAFF	TGTGCCAGCAGCTTAGTGCAGGGGGCCCGGACTGAAGCTTTCTTT
TRBV2	.	TRBJ1-2	.	CASGNPGGVYGHTF	TGTGCCAGCGGCAATCCTGGGGGGGTCTATGGCCACACCTTC
TRBV13	.	TRBJ1-4	.	CASSLGQINEKLFF	TGTGCCAGCAGCTTAGGTCAGATTAATGAAAAACTGTTTTTT
TRBV27	.	TRBJ1-5	.	CASSGQLGQPQHF	TGTGCCAGCTCCGGACAGTTGGGACAGCCCCAGCATTTT
TRBV12-3/TRBV12-4	.	TRBJ2-2	.	CASSNELTGELFF	TGTGCCAGCAGCAACGAACTCACCGGGGAGCTGTTTTTT
TRBV6-2/TRBV6-3	few	TRBJ1-1	.	CASSYAENTEAFF	TGTGCCAGCAGTTACGCAGAGAACACTGAAGCTTTCTTT
TRBV27	.	TRBJ1-2	TRBD1	CASSISTGGLSNYGYTF	TGTGCCAGCAGTATCAGTACAGGGGGCCTTTCTAACTATGGCTACACCTTC
TRBV21-1	.	TRBJ2-7	.	CASSSTIRDRGPVELDEQYF	TGTGCCAGCAGCTCAACAATCCGGGACAGGGGGCCTGTTGAGCTCGACGAGCAGTACTTC
TRBV3-1/TRBV3-2	.	TRBJ1-2	.	CASSRTIRQSVGYGYTF	TGTGCCAGCAGCCGAACCATCCGACAGTCTGTCGGATATGGCTACACCTTC
TRBV7-2	few	TRBJ1-2	.	CASSFGLLTGGYTF	TGTGCCAGCAGCTTCGGGCTACTGACGGGTGGCTACACCTTC
TRBV11-2	once	TRBJ1-1	TRBD1	CASSLMGQGTEAFF	TGTGCCAGCAGCTTAATGGGACAGGGCACTGAAGCTTTCTTT
TRBV5-1	.	TRBJ2-6	.	CASSLTTDSHSGANVLTF	TGCGCCAGCAGCTTGACGACGGACAGTCACTCTGGGGCCAACGTCCTGACTTTC